This T cell receptor beta chain is from a study of blood T cell repertoires in COVID-19. Turning to the study itself: The cDNA or gDNA used as material had been derived from T cells, B-cell-depleted T cells, or PBMCs.

The CDR3 spans 16 residues. Trimming removed 2 bases from V and 5 bases from J, with 14 bases in between. Germline V lookup: CDR1 SGHRS, CDR2 YFSETQ. The assay was immunoSEQ multiplex PCR, and TCRdb's table has in-frame clones only and misses some. The sample consists of about 97,000 clones, roughly 84% of them appearing once. This chain links TRBV5-1 with TRBJ1-6; TRBD1 is a possible D gene (6 bases). The TCR sequence derives from a human donor in a cohort sampled during active COVID-19. Input material: peripheral blood. Here the CDR3 reads CASSFRGLRDNSPLHF. CDR3 in DNA: TGCGCCAGCAGCTTCAGGGGCCTACGAGATAATTCACCCCTCCACTTT.